This TCR beta chain emerged from a study of shared clonotypes between healthy human individuals. The CDR3 covers 12 residues. In germline, CDR1 is MNHNS, CDR2 SASEGT. Trimming pared 5 bases from V and 15 bases from J, leaving 18 bases between. Findings and limits, study-wide: Shared clonotypes: approximately 5% naive CD4, about 4% naive CD8, about 2.2% memory CD4, about 0.41% memory CD8.

In regard to this clone: Its antigen remains unknown.

Per the original methods: Filtering differed, since immunoSEQ gave only junction sequences and no quality scores. Sequencing used immunoSEQ multiplex PCR; TCRdb keeps in-frame clones, though not all of them. V and J calls and clone size come straight from that table; D and trimming were deduced from the DNA. The sample holds some 900,000 clones, over 75% seen once. The sample taken for sequencing was memory CD4+ T cells sorted from blood. Described subset: CD45RA-negative fraction. The TCR was taken from a man between 18 and 29 years old in good health. This chain connects TRBV6-1 to TRBJ2-3; possible D gene TRBD2, 5 bases. CDR3 DNA: TGTGCCAGCAGTACTTCCAGCGGTTCCGGATATTTT. Protein product: CASSTSSGSGYF.